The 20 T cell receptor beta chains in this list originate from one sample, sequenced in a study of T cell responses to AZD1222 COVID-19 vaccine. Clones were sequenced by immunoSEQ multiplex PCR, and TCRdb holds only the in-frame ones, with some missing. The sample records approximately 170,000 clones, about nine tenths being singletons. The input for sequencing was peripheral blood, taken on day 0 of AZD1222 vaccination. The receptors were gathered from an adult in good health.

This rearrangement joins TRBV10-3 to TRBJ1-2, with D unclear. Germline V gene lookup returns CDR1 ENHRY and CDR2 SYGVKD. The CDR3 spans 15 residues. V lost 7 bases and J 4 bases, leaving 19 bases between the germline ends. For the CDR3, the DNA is TGTGCCATCACTCCGGACGGAGGGCGGATCTATGGCTACACCTTC. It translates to CAITPDGGRIYGYTF.

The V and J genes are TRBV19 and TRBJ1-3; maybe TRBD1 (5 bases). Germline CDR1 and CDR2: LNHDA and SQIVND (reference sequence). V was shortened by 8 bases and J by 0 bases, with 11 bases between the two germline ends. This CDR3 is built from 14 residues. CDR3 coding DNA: TGTGCCAGTGCAGGGACCGTCTCTGGAAACACCATATATTTT. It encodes CASAGTVSGNTIYF.

The CDR3 sequence is CASSLTQGHYGYTF. The CDR3 DNA follows: TGTGCCAGCAGCTTAACCCAGGGCCACTATGGCTACACCTTC. The chain employs TRBV11-1 and TRBJ1-2; D possibly corresponds to TRBD1 (5 bases). V lost 2 bases and J 3 bases, leaving 10 bases between the germline ends. The CDR3 covers 14 residues. Germline loops: CDR1 SGHAT, CDR2 FQDESV (reference sequence).

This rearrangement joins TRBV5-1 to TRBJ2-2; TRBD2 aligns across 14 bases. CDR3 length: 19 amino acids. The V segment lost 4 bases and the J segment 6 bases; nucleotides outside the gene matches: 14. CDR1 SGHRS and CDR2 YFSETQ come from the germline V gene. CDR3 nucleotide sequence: TGCGCCAGCAGCGGCGCAGCGGGACCGGGACTAGCGGGAGCCGGGGAGCTGTTTTTT. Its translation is CASSGAAGPGLAGAGELFF.

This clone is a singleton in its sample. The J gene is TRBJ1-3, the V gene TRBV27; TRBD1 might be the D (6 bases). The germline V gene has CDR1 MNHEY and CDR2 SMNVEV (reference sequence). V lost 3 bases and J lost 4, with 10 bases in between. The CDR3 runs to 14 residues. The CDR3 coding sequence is TGTGCCAGCAGTTTCAGGGGTTTAGGAAACACCATATATTTT. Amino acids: CASSFRGLGNTIYF.

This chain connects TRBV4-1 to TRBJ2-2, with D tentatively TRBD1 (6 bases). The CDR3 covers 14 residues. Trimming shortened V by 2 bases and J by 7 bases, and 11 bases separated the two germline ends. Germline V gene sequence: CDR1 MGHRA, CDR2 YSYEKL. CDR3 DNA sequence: TGCGCCAGCAGCCAAACAGGGTCGAACGGGGAGCTGTTTTTT. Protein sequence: CASSQTGSNGELFF.

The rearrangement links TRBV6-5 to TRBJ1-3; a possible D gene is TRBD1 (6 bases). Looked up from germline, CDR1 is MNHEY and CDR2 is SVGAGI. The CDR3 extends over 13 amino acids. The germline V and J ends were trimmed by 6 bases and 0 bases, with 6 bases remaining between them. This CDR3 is CASRDSSGNTIYF. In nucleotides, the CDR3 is TGTGCCAGCAGGGACAGCTCTGGAAACACCATATATTTT.

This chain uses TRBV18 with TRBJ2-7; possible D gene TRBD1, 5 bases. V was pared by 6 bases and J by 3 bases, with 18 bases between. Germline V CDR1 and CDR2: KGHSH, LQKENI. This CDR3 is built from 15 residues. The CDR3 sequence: CASSPRKGVSYEQYF. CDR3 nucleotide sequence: TGTGCCAGCTCCCCCCGAAAAGGGGTTAGCTACGAGCAGTACTTC.

The CDR3 loop is CASSAGLAGEGEQFF. Written as DNA, the CDR3 is TGTGCCAGCAGCGCGGGACTAGCGGGAGAGGGTGAGCAGTTCTTC. V gene TRBV9 combines with J gene TRBJ2-1; 14 bases agree with TRBD2. With 3 bases clipped from V and 9 bases from J, the junction kept 5 bases outside the gene matches. The germline V gene has CDR1 SGDLS and CDR2 YYNGEE. The CDR3 has 15 residues.

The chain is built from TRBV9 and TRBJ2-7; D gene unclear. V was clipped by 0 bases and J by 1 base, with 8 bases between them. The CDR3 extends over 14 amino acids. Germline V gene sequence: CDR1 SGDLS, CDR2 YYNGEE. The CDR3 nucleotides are TGTGCCAGCAGCGTAGGTGCAGGTTCCTACGAGCAGTACTTC. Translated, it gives CASSVGAGSYEQYF.

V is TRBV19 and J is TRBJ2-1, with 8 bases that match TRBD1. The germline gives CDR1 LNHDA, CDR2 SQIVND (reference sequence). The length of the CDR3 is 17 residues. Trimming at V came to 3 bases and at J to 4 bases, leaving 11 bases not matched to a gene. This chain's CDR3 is CASSMGRRTGSYNEQFF. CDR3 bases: TGTGCCAGTAGTATGGGTCGTCGGACAGGGTCTTACAATGAGCAGTTCTTC.

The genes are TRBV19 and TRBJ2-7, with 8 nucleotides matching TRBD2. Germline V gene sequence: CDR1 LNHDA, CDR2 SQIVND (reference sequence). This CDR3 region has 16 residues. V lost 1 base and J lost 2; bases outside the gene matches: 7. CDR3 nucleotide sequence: TGTGCCAGTAGTATAGCGCGACCAGCGGGGGCCTACGAGCAGTACTTC. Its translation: CASSIARPAGAYEQYF.

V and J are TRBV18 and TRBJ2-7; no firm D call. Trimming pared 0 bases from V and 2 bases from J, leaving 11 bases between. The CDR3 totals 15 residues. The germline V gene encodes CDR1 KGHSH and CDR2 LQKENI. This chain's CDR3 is CASSPPVPEPYEQYF. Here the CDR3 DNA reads TGTGCCAGCTCACCACCTGTCCCAGAACCCTACGAGCAGTACTTC.

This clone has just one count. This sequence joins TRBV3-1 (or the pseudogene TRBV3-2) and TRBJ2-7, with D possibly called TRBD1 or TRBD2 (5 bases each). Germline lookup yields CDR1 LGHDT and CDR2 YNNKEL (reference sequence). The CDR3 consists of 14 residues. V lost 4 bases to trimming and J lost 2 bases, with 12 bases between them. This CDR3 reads CASSRGTLPYEQYF. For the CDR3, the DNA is TGTGCCAGCAGCCGTGGGACCCTTCCCTACGAGCAGTACTTC.

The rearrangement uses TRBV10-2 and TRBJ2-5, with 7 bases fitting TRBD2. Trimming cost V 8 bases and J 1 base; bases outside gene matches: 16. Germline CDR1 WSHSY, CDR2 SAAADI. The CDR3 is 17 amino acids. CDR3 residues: CASSPWGGGEGQETQYF. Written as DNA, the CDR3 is TGCGCCAGCTCCCCCTGGGGGGGAGGAGAGGGCCAAGAGACCCAGTACTTC.

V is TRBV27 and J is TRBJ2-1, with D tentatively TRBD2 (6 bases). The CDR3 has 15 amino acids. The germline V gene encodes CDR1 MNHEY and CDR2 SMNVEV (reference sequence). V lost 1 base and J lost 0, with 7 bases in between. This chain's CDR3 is CASSLFSGSYNEQFF. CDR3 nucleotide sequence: TGTGCCAGCAGTTTATTTAGCGGCTCCTACAATGAGCAGTTCTTC.

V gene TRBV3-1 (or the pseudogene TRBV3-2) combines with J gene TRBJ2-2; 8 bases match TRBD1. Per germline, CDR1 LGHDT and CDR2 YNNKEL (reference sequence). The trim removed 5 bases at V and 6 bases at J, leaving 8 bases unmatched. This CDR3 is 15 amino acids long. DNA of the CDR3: TGTGCCAGCAGCGAACGCAGGGGGCGTCCCGGGGAGCTGTTTTTT. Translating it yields CASSERRGRPGELFF.

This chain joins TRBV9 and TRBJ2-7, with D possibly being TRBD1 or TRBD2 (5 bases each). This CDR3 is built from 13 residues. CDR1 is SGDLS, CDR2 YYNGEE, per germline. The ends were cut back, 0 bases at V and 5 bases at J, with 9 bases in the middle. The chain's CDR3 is CASSVGGSHEQYF. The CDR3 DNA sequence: TGTGCCAGCAGCGTAGGGGGGTCCCACGAGCAGTACTTC.

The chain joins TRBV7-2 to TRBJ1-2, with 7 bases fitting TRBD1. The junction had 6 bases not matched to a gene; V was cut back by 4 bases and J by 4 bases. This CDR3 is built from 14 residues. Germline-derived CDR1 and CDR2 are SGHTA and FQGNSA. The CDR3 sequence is CASSSNRGGYGYTF. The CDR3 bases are TGTGCCAGCAGCTCAAACAGGGGCGGCTATGGCTACACCTTC.

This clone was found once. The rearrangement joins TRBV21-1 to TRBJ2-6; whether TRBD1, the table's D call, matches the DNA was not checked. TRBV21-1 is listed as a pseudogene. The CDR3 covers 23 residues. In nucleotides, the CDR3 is TGTGCCAGCAGCAAAGAGGGGGTCAGGGGGTCGCTAGCGCGTACCTCTGGGGCCAACGTCCTGACTTTC. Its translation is CASSKEGVRGSLARTSGANVLTF.